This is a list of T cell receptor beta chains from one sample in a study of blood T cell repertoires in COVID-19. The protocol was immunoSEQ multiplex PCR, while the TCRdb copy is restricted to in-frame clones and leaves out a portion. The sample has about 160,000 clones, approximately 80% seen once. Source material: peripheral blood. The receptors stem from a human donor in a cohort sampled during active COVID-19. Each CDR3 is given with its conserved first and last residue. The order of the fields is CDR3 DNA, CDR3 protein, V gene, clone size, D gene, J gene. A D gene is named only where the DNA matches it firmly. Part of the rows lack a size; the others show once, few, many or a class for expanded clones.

cdr3_nt: TGCGCCAGCAGCCAAGAACAGGGCAACTATTATAATACTGGAAACACCATATATTTT
cdr3_aa: CASSQEQGNYYNTGNTIYF
v_call: TRBV4-1
clone_size: .
d_call: .
j_call: TRBJ1-3

cdr3_nt: TGTGCCAGCAGCTCCCGGACTAGTGGATACAATGAGCAGTTCTTC
cdr3_aa: CASSSRTSGYNEQFF
v_call: TRBV7-2
clone_size: .
d_call: TRBD2
j_call: TRBJ2-1

cdr3_nt: TGTGCCAGCAGCCCGGGGTCCGGCACTAGCGGGTACAATGAGCAGTTCTTC
cdr3_aa: CASSPGSGTSGYNEQFF
v_call: TRBV7-8
clone_size: .
d_call: TRBD2
j_call: TRBJ2-1

cdr3_nt: TGTGCCAGTAGTGCGCAGGGTGGGCGCGAGCAGTACTTC
cdr3_aa: CASSAQGGREQYF
v_call: TRBV19
clone_size: .
d_call: .
j_call: TRBJ2-7

cdr3_nt: TGCAGTGCTAGTCGGGATAGGGTTGAAGCTTTCTTT
cdr3_aa: CSASRDRVEAFF
v_call: TRBV20-1
clone_size: .
d_call: .
j_call: TRBJ1-1

cdr3_nt: TGCGCCAGCAGCCAACTGGACAGTAGAGAGACCCAGTACTTC
cdr3_aa: CASSQLDSRETQYF
v_call: TRBV4-1
clone_size: .
d_call: .
j_call: TRBJ2-5

cdr3_nt: TGTGCCACCTTTCCCGGGGGGAGCTCCTACAATGAGCAGTTCTTC
cdr3_aa: CATFPGGSSYNEQFF
v_call: TRBV6-5
clone_size: .
d_call: TRBD2
j_call: TRBJ2-1

cdr3_nt: TGTGCCTGGAGTCCCGGGACAGGGGACGAGCAGTACTTC
cdr3_aa: CAWSPGTGDEQYF
v_call: TRBV30
clone_size: .
d_call: TRBD1
j_call: TRBJ2-7

cdr3_nt: TGTGCCACCAGGGGAGCGAGCTCTGGAAACACCATATATTTT
cdr3_aa: CATRGASSGNTIYF
v_call: TRBV19
clone_size: few
d_call: .
j_call: TRBJ1-3

cdr3_nt: TGCGCCAGCAGCCCGACAGTCACAGATACGCAGTATTTT
cdr3_aa: CASSPTVTDTQYF
v_call: TRBV5-1
clone_size: .
d_call: .
j_call: TRBJ2-3

cdr3_nt: TGTGCCAGCAGTTCTACAGGGGGCAGCAATCAGCCCCAGCATTTT
cdr3_aa: CASSSTGGSNQPQHF
v_call: TRBV6-5
clone_size: .
d_call: TRBD1
j_call: TRBJ1-5

cdr3_nt: TGTGCCAGCAGCGTGGACCCAACTGTCCGGGGGAGTGAGCAGTTCTTC
cdr3_aa: CASSVDPTVRGSEQFF
v_call: TRBV9
clone_size: .
d_call: .
j_call: TRBJ2-1

cdr3_nt: TGTGCCACGCCGCGGGATGAGCAGTTCTTC
cdr3_aa: CATPRDEQFF
v_call: TRBV19
clone_size: .
d_call: .
j_call: TRBJ2-1

cdr3_nt: TGTGCCAGCAGCGGGCGAGCGGCCGCTGGCACAGATACGCAGTATTTT
cdr3_aa: CASSGRAAAGTDTQYF
v_call: TRBV7-9
clone_size: .
d_call: .
j_call: TRBJ2-3

cdr3_nt: TGTGCCACCAGTGATTCCCGGGCCGGGGGCACCGGGGAGCTGTTTTTT
cdr3_aa: CATSDSRAGGTGELFF
v_call: TRBV24-1
clone_size: once
d_call: .
j_call: TRBJ2-2

cdr3_nt: TGTGCCAGTCCCAATGCCGGGACAGTCGAGCAGTACTTC
cdr3_aa: CASPNAGTVEQYF
v_call: TRBV6-5
clone_size: .
d_call: TRBD1
j_call: TRBJ2-7

cdr3_nt: TGTGCCTGGAGTCGAGAGAACACTGAAGCTTTCTTT
cdr3_aa: CAWSRENTEAFF
v_call: TRBV30
clone_size: .
d_call: .
j_call: TRBJ1-1

cdr3_nt: TGTGCCAGCAGCCTCGCCCGCGAAGCTAACTATGGCTACACCTTC
cdr3_aa: CASSLAREANYGYTF
v_call: TRBV9
clone_size: .
d_call: .
j_call: TRBJ1-2

cdr3_nt: TGCAGCGTCGATGACAGGGGCGGAGAGACCCAGTACTTC
cdr3_aa: CSVDDRGGETQYF
v_call: TRBV29-1
clone_size: once
d_call: TRBD1
j_call: TRBJ2-5

cdr3_nt: TGTGCCAGCGGAATAACAGGGGGCCGAGGCTACACCTTC
cdr3_aa: CASGITGGRGYTF
v_call: TRBV7-3
clone_size: .
d_call: TRBD1
j_call: TRBJ1-2

cdr3_nt: TGCGCCACCCGGAGAGGGCGATTGAACACTGAAGCTTTCTTT
cdr3_aa: CATRRGRLNTEAFF
v_call: TRBV10-2
clone_size: .
d_call: .
j_call: TRBJ1-1

cdr3_nt: TGTGCCAGCAGCTTGGCGGGAGCAGGCGAGCAGTACTTC
cdr3_aa: CASSLAGAGEQYF
v_call: TRBV11-2
clone_size: .
d_call: TRBD2
j_call: TRBJ2-7

cdr3_nt: TGTGCCAGCAGCAAACCGACAGGGGGACCTAACTACGAGCAGTACTTC
cdr3_aa: CASSKPTGGPNYEQYF
v_call: TRBV5-4
clone_size: .
d_call: TRBD1
j_call: TRBJ2-7

cdr3_nt: TGCGCCAGCAGCGCAGGGACTAGCGGGGTAAGGGCCTACGAGCAGTACTTC
cdr3_aa: CASSAGTSGVRAYEQYF
v_call: TRBV5-1
clone_size: .
d_call: TRBD2
j_call: TRBJ2-7

cdr3_nt: TGTGCCAGCAGCGTAGGACAGGCTGGCTACACCTTC
cdr3_aa: CASSVGQAGYTF
v_call: TRBV9
clone_size: many
d_call: .
j_call: TRBJ1-2

cdr3_nt: TGCGCCAGCAGCCAAGGGGTGGGACAGGGGGCAGGATATGGCTACACCTTC
cdr3_aa: CASSQGVGQGAGYGYTF
v_call: TRBV4-3
clone_size: .
d_call: TRBD1
j_call: TRBJ1-2

cdr3_nt: TGTGCCAGCAGCCCCCAGACAGGGGGCTCCCACGAGCAGTACTTC
cdr3_aa: CASSPQTGGSHEQYF
v_call: TRBV7-9
clone_size: .
d_call: TRBD1
j_call: TRBJ2-7

cdr3_nt: TGTGCCAGCACCTTAGCGGGAGCGCCCCACACAGATACGCAGTATTTT
cdr3_aa: CASTLAGAPHTDTQYF
v_call: TRBV5-6
clone_size: .
d_call: TRBD2
j_call: TRBJ2-3

cdr3_nt: TGTGCCAGCAGCTCGGCCGGGGGGCTATACTCCAATGAGCAGTTCTTC
cdr3_aa: CASSSAGGLYSNEQFF
v_call: TRBV5-4
clone_size: once
d_call: .
j_call: TRBJ2-1